The 27 T cell receptor beta chains given below trace back to one sample, sequenced in a study of cytomegalovirus exposure and HLA in healthy donors. PCR employed 60 Vbeta and 13 Jbeta primers. The table came from immunoSEQ multiplex PCR; TCRdb's copy has only in-frame clones and leaves some out. Of roughly 100,000 clones in the sample, over 9.5% are singletons; the top ten hold roughly 5%. The sample comprised PBMCs. The receptors shown here come from a man aged 35 to 55 in good health and CMV-seropositive.

In this sample, this clone turned up a few times. The chain is built from TRBV4-1 and TRBJ1-6, with a tentative D call TRBD1 (5 bases). CDR3 length equals 14 residues. CDR1 and CDR2 from the germline V gene are MGHRA and YSYEKL. The V and J ends lost 2 bases and 10 bases respectively, with 12 bases between them. In DNA, the CDR3 is TGCGCCAGCAGCCAAAGACAGCATAGCTCACCCCTCCACTTT. The encoded protein is CASSQRQHSSPLHF.

There are a few counts of this clone. The chain combines TRBV7-9 with TRBJ2-1; weak D call: TRBD2 (6 bases). This CDR3 spans 13 amino acids. Germline lookup yields CDR1 SEHNR and CDR2 FQNEAQ (reference sequence). V lost 4 bases, J lost 8 bases, and 12 bases lay in between. The CDR3 region is CASSSEGADEQFF. The CDR3 coding sequence is TGTGCCAGCAGCTCGGAGGGAGCGGATGAGCAGTTCTTC.

The chain employs TRBV18 and TRBJ1-5; TRBD1 matches at 7 bases. The CDR3 is 14 residues long. Germline assignment: CDR1 KGHSH and CDR2 LQKENI. With 6 bases clipped from V and 4 bases from J, the junction kept 6 bases outside the gene matches. This chain's CDR3 is CASSRGQVNQPQHF. The CDR3 coding sequence is TGTGCCAGCTCCCGTGGACAGGTGAATCAGCCCCAGCATTTT.

This clone was counted a few times. The chain is built from TRBV5-6 and TRBJ2-7, with TRBD1 matching 7 bases. CDR1 SGHDT and CDR2 YYEEEE come from the germline V gene. With 4 bases clipped from V and 0 bases from J, the junction kept 7 bases outside the gene matches. The CDR3 consists of 15 residues. CDR3: CASSKIRDSSYEQYF. CDR3 sequence (DNA): TGTGCCAGCAGCAAAATCCGGGACAGCTCCTACGAGCAGTACTTC.

This clone was seen only a few times. The CDR3 here is CASSHGVAGVGEQYF. The CDR3 DNA is TGCGCCAGCAGCCACGGGGTAGCGGGAGTGGGTGAGCAGTACTTC. The V gene is TRBV4-3, the J gene TRBJ2-7; 9 bases are a match to TRBD2. Trimming took 3 bases from V and 7 from J; bases not matched to a gene: 10. CDR3 length equals 15 residues. Germline assignment: CDR1 LGHNA and CDR2 YSLEER.

The rearrangement uses TRBV10-3 and TRBJ1-1; 10 bases are a match to TRBD1. Germline V gives CDR1 ENHRY, CDR2 SYGVKD. The CDR3 has 15 residues. V dropped 10 bases and J dropped 4; count of bases not matched to a gene: 12. The chain's CDR3 is CASGSPDRGATEAFF. DNA of the CDR3: TGTGCCAGCGGCTCCCCGGACAGGGGGGCCACTGAAGCTTTCTTT.

This clone was counted between two and nine times. This chain joins TRBV12-5 and TRBJ2-5, with D maybe TRBD1 (6 bases). The V end lost 5 bases, the J end lost 5 bases, and 18 bases lay between the germline ends. Germline CDR1 reads LGHNT; CDR2 reads FRNRAP. This CDR3 comprises 15 residues. This CDR3 is CASGPAVGQGETQYF. For the CDR3, the DNA is TGTGCTAGTGGTCCCGCGGTGGGTCAGGGGGAGACCCAGTACTTC.

This clone was counted only a few times. The chain has TRBV9 and TRBJ2-1, with 7 positions matching TRBD1. Germline assignment: CDR1 SGDLS and CDR2 YYNGEE. The CDR3 runs to 12 residues. With 3 bases clipped from V and 6 bases from J, the junction kept 0 bases outside the gene matches. The CDR3 bases are TGTGCCAGCAGCGGGGACAGCAATGAGCAGTTCTTC. The encoded protein is CASSGDSNEQFF.

The chain uses TRBV6-5 and TRBJ2-5; D not resolved. CDR1 MNHEY and CDR2 SVGAGI come from the germline V gene. V lost 0 bases and J 5 bases, leaving 4 bases between the germline ends. The CDR3 is 12 amino acids. CDR3 residues: CASSYSGETQYF. The CDR3 nucleotides read TGTGCCAGCAGTTACTCGGGCGAGACCCAGTACTTC.

The chain combines TRBV25-1 with TRBJ2-7; perhaps TRBD2 as D (6 bases). This CDR3 region has 14 residues. CDR1 and CDR2 from the germline V gene are MGHDK and SYGVNS. Trimming removed 2 bases at V and 4 bases at J, with 12 bases between. CDR3 nucleotide sequence: TGTGCCAGCAGTGAAGTCGGGGGAAGATACGAGCAGTACTTC. Translated, it gives CASSEVGGRYEQYF.

CDR3 nucleotide sequence: TGTGCCAGCAGCTTCGCAAGGGGGGGTGAAGCTTTCTTT. As protein: CASSFARGGEAFF. This chain links TRBV7-3 with TRBJ1-1, with a possible D match to TRBD1 (6 bases). The CDR3 has 13 amino acids. V was shortened by 3 bases and J by 7 bases, with 12 bases between the two germline ends. In germline, CDR1 is SGHTA, CDR2 FQGTGA.

This clone has more than one count but fewer than ten. The chain links TRBV7-9 to TRBJ2-3; 9 bases line up with TRBD2. CDR1 and CDR2 from the germline V gene are SEHNR and FQNEAQ (reference sequence). J gave up 0 bases and V 5 bases, and 9 bases lay outside the gene matches. There are 17 residues in the CDR3. The CDR3 is CASSSPSGRLSTDTQYF. The CDR3 nucleotides are TGTGCCAGCAGCAGTCCGAGCGGGAGGTTGAGCACAGATACGCAGTATTTT.

This chain connects TRBV6-1 to TRBJ2-7, with 7 bases matching TRBD2. With 3 bases clipped from V and 2 bases from J, the junction kept 7 bases outside the gene matches. This CDR3 contains 15 residues. Per germline, CDR1 MNHNS and CDR2 SASEGT. CDR3 protein: CASSEFQGGAYEQYF. Here the CDR3 DNA reads TGTGCCAGCAGTGAGTTTCAGGGAGGGGCCTACGAGCAGTACTTC.

The chain recombines TRBV7-3 with TRBJ2-2; TRBD1 is a possible D gene (6 bases). The germline V gene encodes CDR1 SGHTA and CDR2 FQGTGA. This CDR3 is 14 amino acids long. The V end lost 3 bases, the J end lost 7 bases, and 12 bases lay between the germline ends. In DNA form, the CDR3 reads TGTGCCAGCAGCTTCGCAGGGGCTGTCGGGGAGCTGTTTTTT. Protein sequence: CASSFAGAVGELFF.

This chain joins TRBV2 and TRBJ2-7, with D maybe TRBD1 (6 bases). V lost 8 bases to trimming and J lost 3 bases, with 11 bases between them. CDR3 size: 12 residues. Germline V CDR1 and CDR2: SNHLY, FYNNEI. The CDR3 sequence is CASQQGHYEQYF. The CDR3 coding sequence is TGTGCCAGCCAACAGGGTCACTACGAGCAGTACTTC.

Only a few counts were recorded for this clone. The chain carries TRBV6-1 and TRBJ2-5; 13 bases line up with TRBD2. The CDR3 runs to 16 residues. With 3 bases clipped from V and 6 bases from J, the junction kept 7 bases outside the gene matches. CDR1 MNHNS and CDR2 SASEGT come from the germline V gene. CDR3 sequence reads: CASSDRLAGGLKTQYF. The CDR3 DNA reads TGTGCCAGCAGTGACCGACTAGCGGGAGGTTTAAAGACCCAGTACTTC.

The chain recombines TRBV7-9 with TRBJ2-7, with D maybe TRBD1 (5 bases). The ends were cut back, 5 bases at V and 4 bases at J, with 6 bases in the middle. This CDR3 region has 11 residues. Germline values: CDR1 SEHNR, CDR2 FQNEAQ (reference sequence). In DNA form, the CDR3 reads TGTGCCAGCAGCGACAGTTACGAGCAGTACTTC. This codes for CASSDSYEQYF.

This clone was counted a few times. The chain links TRBV2 to TRBJ2-5; the match to TRBD1 covers 7 bases. The CDR3 spans 11 residues. V lost 11 bases and J lost 3; bases outside the gene matches: 3. Germline lookup yields CDR1 SNHLY and CDR2 FYNNEI. The CDR3 coding sequence is TGTGCCGGCGGACAGGAAGAGACCCAGTACTTC. Protein sequence: CAGGQEETQYF.

The table lists this clone with a few counts. V usage is TRBV18 and J usage is TRBJ2-7; D remains ambiguous. The CDR3 extends over 13 amino acids. V was trimmed by 3 bases and J by 4 bases, leaving 10 bases between them. CDR1 and CDR2 from the germline V gene are KGHSH and LQKENI. The CDR3 DNA reads TGTGCCAGCTCACCGACTGCTCTTTACGAGCAGTACTTC. Its translation: CASSPTALYEQYF.

V gene TRBV9 combines with J gene TRBJ2-3, with TRBD2 identical over 10 bases. Trimming at V came to 5 bases and at J to 5 bases, leaving 8 bases not matched to a gene. Germline V gene sequence: CDR1 SGDLS, CDR2 YYNGEE. There are 15 residues in the CDR3. Here the CDR3 reads CASRPKREGLDTQYF. CDR3 DNA sequence: TGTGCCAGCAGACCAAAGCGGGAGGGTTTAGATACGCAGTATTTT.

V is TRBV19 and J is TRBJ1-2; D perhaps matches TRBD1 (5 bases). There are 14 residues in the CDR3. Trimming took off 5 bases at V and 5 bases at J, with 15 bases between the two ends. CDR1 and CDR2 (germline): LNHDA, SQIVND (reference sequence). CDR3 DNA: TGTGCCAGTAGTGGCCGGACGGGACTATATGGCTACACCTTC. Its protein product is CASSGRTGLYGYTF.

Of note for this clone: The sample contains more than one DNA sequence encoding this CDR3. The V gene is TRBV19, the J gene TRBJ2-2; D may be TRBD1 (5 bases). The CDR3 runs to 15 residues. Per germline, CDR1 LNHDA and CDR2 SQIVND (reference sequence). Trimming pared 3 bases from V and 5 bases from J, leaving 13 bases between. The CDR3 loop reads CASSIGQGSTGELFF. CDR3 DNA: TGTGCCAGTAGTATTGGGCAGGGCTCAACCGGGGAGCTGTTTTTT.

V usage is TRBV4-1 and J usage is TRBJ2-7, with TRBD2 matching over 11 bases. The V and J ends lost 1 base and 2 bases, in that order; junction bases with no gene match: 1. CDR3 length: 15 residues. Germline values: CDR1 MGHRA, CDR2 YSYEKL. CDR3 nucleotides: TGCGCCAGCAGCCAAGGACTAGCGGGAACCTACGAGCAGTACTTC. This gives the protein CASSQGLAGTYEQYF.

V is TRBV7-9 and J is TRBJ2-7, with D tentatively TRBD2 (6 bases). This CDR3 is 16 amino acids long. Trimming took off 3 bases at V and 2 bases at J, with 17 bases between the two ends. Germline V gene data show CDR1 as SEHNR and CDR2 as FQNEAQ (reference sequence). The CDR3 here is CASSFHERVLTYEQYF. As DNA, the CDR3 is TGTGCCAGCAGCTTCCACGAGCGGGTGCTCACCTACGAGCAGTACTTC.

This clone was observed a handful of times. V usage is TRBV7-9 and J usage is TRBJ2-5; the D gene is possibly TRBD1 (5 bases). V dropped 5 bases and J dropped 5 bases, with 18 bases sitting between them. Germline V CDR1 and CDR2: SEHNR, FQNEAQ (reference sequence). The CDR3 consists of 15 residues. CDR3 amino acids: CASSPQLGAKETQYF. For the CDR3, the DNA is TGTGCCAGCAGCCCCCAGCTTGGGGCCAAGGAGACCCAGTACTTC.

This clone was counted a few times. The chain combines TRBV6-4 with TRBJ1-1; 8 bases line up with TRBD1. This CDR3 has 14 residues. Germline V gene sequence: CDR1 MRHNA, CDR2 SNTAGT. Unmatched junction bases numbered 3, after V lost 3 bases and J lost 3 bases. DNA for the CDR3: TGTGCCAGCAGTGAAGGACAGGGCCACACTGAAGCTTTCTTT. It translates to CASSEGQGHTEAFF.

This clone was recorded only once. At one boundary the junction diverges from the germline segment, which might be a read error. The chain couples TRBV27 to TRBJ2-1, with D perhaps matching TRBD1 (6 bases). This CDR3 has 17 amino acids. CDR1 is MNHEY, CDR2 SMNVEV, per germline (reference sequence). The CDR3 DNA is TGTGCCAGCAGATTATGGGGACACGACAGCACCTACAATGAGCAGTTCTTC. The encoded protein is CASRLWGHDSTYNEQFF.